A selection of T cell receptor beta chains follows, all from one sample in a study of shared clonotypes between healthy human individuals. The data were produced by immunoSEQ multiplex PCR, yet TCRdb's version contains in-frame clones alone and is incomplete. The table shows roughly 2 million clones, with approximately 94% occurring only once. The specimen sequenced was naive CD4+ T cells sorted from blood. Receptors originate from a man younger than 35 in good health. Each CDR3 is given with its conserved first and last residue. The D gene is left open where the match is weak. Some rows mark clone size as missing; the rest say once, few, many or name a class of expanded clone.

.	TRBV15	.	TRBJ1-2	CATGELGAQGYTF	TGTGCCACCGGCGAATTGGGGGCGCAGGGCTACACCTTC
.	TRBV4-3	.	TRBJ1-3	CASSQDVGSGNTIYF	TGCGCCAGCAGCCAAGACGTGGGCTCTGGAAACACCATATATTTT
once	TRBV5-4	.	TRBJ2-7	CASSKQGKNVYEQYF	TGTGCCAGCAGTAAACAGGGCAAAAACGTGTACGAGCAGTACTTC
.	TRBV27	.	TRBJ2-7	CASSFSPRTLLSFSYEQYF	TGTGCCAGCAGTTTTTCCCCACGGACATTACTTTCCTTTTCCTACGAGCAGTACTTC
.	TRBV27	TRBD2	TRBJ2-1	CASSLPTRVAGGNEQFF	TGTGCCAGCAGTTTACCCACCCGGGTAGCGGGAGGCAATGAGCAGTTCTTC
.	TRBV2	TRBD2	TRBJ2-3	CASSQGLAGGTDTQYF	TGTGCCAGCAGTCAGGGACTAGCGGGGGGCACAGATACGCAGTATTTT
.	TRBV5-5	.	TRBJ1-2	CASSLVLRQTIANYGYTF	TGTGCCAGCAGCTTGGTTCTGAGACAGACGATTGCAAACTATGGCTACACCTTC
.	TRBV5-6	.	TRBJ1-4	CASSPGRGSEKLFF	TGTGCCAGCAGCCCGGGGAGGGGATCTGAAAAACTGTTTTTT
.	TRBV15	.	TRBJ2-5	CATSRQKETQYF	TGTGCCACCAGCAGACAGAAAGAGACCCAGTACTTC
.	TRBV11-2	.	TRBJ1-3	CASSLGGTDSGNTIYF	TGTGCCAGCAGCTTAGGCGGGACTGACTCTGGAAACACCATATATTTT
once	TRBV6-4	.	TRBJ2-3	CASRRAGTDTQYF	TGTGCCAGCAGAAGGGCAGGCACAGATACGCAGTATTTT
.	TRBV10-3	.	TRBJ1-2	CAISGDGGYGYTF	TGTGCCATCAGTGGGGACGGGGGTTATGGCTACACCTTC
.	TRBV6-1	.	TRBJ1-4	CASSERQGGNEKLFF	TGTGCCAGCAGTGAAAGGCAGGGAGGTAATGAAAAACTGTTTTTT
.	TRBV28	TRBD2	TRBJ2-1	CASAEASGVNEQFF	TGTGCCAGCGCTGAGGCTAGCGGAGTCAATGAGCAGTTCTTC
few	TRBV5-1	.	TRBJ1-2	CASSSGQSPVGYTF	TGCGCCAGCAGCTCAGGACAGAGCCCCGTTGGCTACACCTTC
.	TRBV29-1	.	TRBJ1-4	CSVDAGVGEKLFF	TGCAGCGTTGATGCAGGGGTGGGGGAAAAACTGTTTTTT
once	TRBV4-1	TRBD2	TRBJ2-2	CASSPTSGSSSTGELFF	TGCGCCAGCAGCCCGACTAGCGGGAGTAGTAGCACCGGGGAGCTGTTTTTT
.	TRBV5-4	.	TRBJ2-2	CASSSDNTGELFF	TGTGCCAGCTCGTCGGATAACACCGGGGAGCTGTTTTTT
.	TRBV6-1	.	TRBJ1-4	CASGGLGLFF	TGTGCCAGCGGAGGATTGGGGCTGTTTTTT
.	TRBV18	TRBD1	TRBJ1-1	CASSHGTGELNTEAFF	TGTGCCAGCTCACACGGGACAGGGGAATTGAACACTGAAGCTTTCTTT
.	TRBV18	.	TRBJ1-2	CASSPSGAEGYTF	TGTGCCAGCTCACCTTCGGGGGCGGAGGGCTACACCTTC
.	TRBV7-2	.	TRBJ1-1	CASSFGGFTEAFF	TGTGCCAGCAGCTTCGGGGGGTTCACTGAAGCTTTCTTT
few	TRBV29-1	TRBD1	TRBJ1-1	CSARGQKNTEAFF	TGCAGCGCTCGGGGACAGAAGAACACTGAAGCTTTCTTT
.	TRBV6-5	.	TRBJ1-1	CASIGLATEAFF	TGTGCCAGTATAGGGCTCGCCACTGAAGCTTTCTTT
.	TRBV28	.	TRBJ1-6	CASSPLPPRTLHF	TGTGCCAGCAGTCCTCTCCCGCCGAGAACCCTCCACTTT
.	TRBV6-5	TRBD2	TRBJ2-7	CASSRGGSSYEQYF	TGTGCCAGCAGCCGCGGCGGGAGCTCCTACGAGCAGTACTTC
.	TRBV6-1	TRBD1	TRBJ2-2	CASIRRTGGTGELFF	TGTGCCAGCATACGTAGGACAGGGGGCACCGGGGAGCTGTTTTTT
.	TRBV6-1	.	TRBJ1-1	CASSERAGALPTEAFF	TGTGCCAGCAGTGAGAGGGCAGGGGCCCTCCCCACTGAAGCTTTCTTT
.	TRBV2	.	TRBJ1-1	CASSEAPGVGPEAFF	TGTGCCAGCAGTGAAGCCCCCGGGGTGGGACCTGAAGCTTTCTTT
.	TRBV9	TRBD1	TRBJ1-6	CASSGTGGEAPLHF	TGTGCCAGCAGCGGAACAGGGGGGGAGGCACCCCTCCACTTT
.	TRBV5-6	.	TRBJ1-3	CASSLDGWNTIYF	TGTGCCAGCAGCTTGGATGGGTGGAACACCATATATTTT
once	TRBV29-1	.	TRBJ1-2	CSVEERQGQGYTF	TGCAGCGTTGAAGAGCGTCAGGGGCAAGGCTACACCTTC
few	TRBV21-1	.	TRBJ1-6	CASSTARVRKNSPLHF	TGTGCCAGCAGCACTGCGAGGGTAAGAAAGAATTCACCCCTCCACTTT
few	TRBV30	.	TRBJ1-2	CAWSFQGGYGYTF	TGTGCCTGGAGTTTCCAGGGCGGATATGGCTACACCTTC
.	TRBV7-2	.	TRBJ2-3	CASSPLGGFGSDTQYF	TGTGCCAGCAGCCCACTTGGCGGGTTTGGGTCAGATACGCAGTATTTT
.	TRBV7-7	TRBD1	TRBJ1-2	CASSLASGGSQANYGYTF	TGTGCTAGCAGCTTAGCTTCAGGGGGCAGTCAAGCTAACTATGGCTACACCTTC
.	TRBV5-1	.	TRBJ1-1	CASSLQGNTEAFF	TGCGCCAGCAGTTTACAGGGGAACACTGAAGCTTTCTTT
.	TRBV9	.	TRBJ2-3	CASSVVPQGLTYF	TGTGCCAGCAGCGTAGTCCCGCAGGGGCTAACGTATTTT
.	TRBV11-2	.	TRBJ1-1	CASSLFQLRTEAFF	TGTGCCAGCAGCTTATTCCAACTCCGCACTGAAGCTTTCTTT
.	TRBV5-8	TRBD1	TRBJ1-6	CASSLVAGQVFSPLHF	TGTGCCAGCAGCTTGGTTGCCGGACAGGTCTTTTCACCCCTCCACTTT
.	TRBV6-6	TRBD2	TRBJ2-7	CASSSSGMSSYEQYF	TGTGCCAGCAGTTCTAGCGGGATGAGCTCCTACGAGCAGTACTTC
.	TRBV5-6	.	TRBJ2-3	CASTPRGRDTDTQYF	TGTGCCAGCACCCCCCGAGGCAGGGACACAGATACGCAGTATTTT
.	TRBV11-2	.	TRBJ1-1	CASSEGPTVTNTEAFF	TGTGCCAGCAGCGAAGGCCCGACAGTGACGAACACTGAAGCTTTCTTT
once	TRBV6-5	.	TRBJ2-7	CAARGSREQYF	TGTGCCGCCCGGGGCTCAAGGGAGCAGTACTTC
.	TRBV2	TRBD2	TRBJ2-5	CASSGAGGQETQYF	TGTGCCAGCAGTGGAGCGGGGGGACAAGAGACCCAGTACTTC
.	TRBV7-8	.	TRBJ1-5	CASSLRENQPQHF	TGTGCCAGCAGCTTGCGAGAGAATCAGCCCCAGCATTTT
.	TRBV2	.	TRBJ1-4	CASSEGVMNEKLFF	TGTGCCAGCAGTGAAGGAGTGATGAATGAAAAACTGTTTTTT
once	TRBV28	TRBD1	TRBJ1-2	CASSSPGTGYGYTF	TGTGCCAGCAGCTCCCCCGGGACAGGCTATGGCTACACCTTC
.	TRBV6-1	.	TRBJ2-7	CASTTLLSSYEQYF	TGTGCCAGCACCACATTGCTGAGCTCCTACGAGCAGTACTTC
.	TRBV20-1	.	TRBJ1-2	CSARFRSYTF	TGCAGTGCTCGATTTAGAAGCTACACCTTC
.	TRBV7-9	TRBD2	TRBJ2-7	CASSHSGRARFRYEQYF	TGTGCCAGCAGCCATAGCGGGAGGGCTAGGTTCCGGTACGAGCAGTACTTC
.	TRBV12-5	TRBD1	TRBJ2-7	CASGPSWGTGDYEQYF	TGTGCTAGTGGTCCCTCATGGGGGACAGGGGATTACGAGCAGTACTTC
.	TRBV19	.	TRBJ2-7	CASSIDSDDEQYF	TGTGCCAGTAGTATAGACTCGGACGACGAGCAGTACTTC
.	TRBV2	TRBD1	TRBJ1-1	CASSEQGAEAFF	TGTGCCAGCAGTGAACAGGGGGCTGAAGCTTTCTTT
.	TRBV10-1	.	TRBJ2-2	CASSEQANTGELFF	TGCGCCAGCAGTGAGCAAGCGAACACCGGGGAGCTGTTTTTT
.	TRBV5-4	TRBD2	TRBJ2-1	CASSPLGGEGRWNEQFF	TGTGCCAGCAGCCCATTGGGGGGGGAGGGCCGATGGAATGAGCAGTTCTTC